Described below is a single T cell receptor (beta chain) sequence and its context. This sample was taken from a study of blood T cell repertoires in COVID-19. Germline CDR1 SGHVS, CDR2 FNYEAQ. CDR3 length: 16 amino acids. The J segment lost 7 bases and the V segment lost 1 base, leaving 9 bases of the junction unmatched. Original methodology: Amplification of reference gene primers provided the estimated nucleated cell counts. The method was immunoSEQ multiplex PCR; TCRdb's version includes in-frame clones alone and lacks a portion of them. V and J calls plus clone size are reproduced from that table; the DNA served to infer D and trimming. The sample includes 150,000 to 200,000 clones, 80% to 85% of them seen just once.

Material for sequencing was peripheral blood. The receptor was isolated from a woman at least 80 years old with active or convalescent COVID-19. The chain employs TRBV7-6 and TRBJ1-4; 7 nucleotides agree with TRBD1. The CDR3 spells CASSLDPRDRGEKLFF. DNA of the CDR3: TGTGCCAGCAGCTTAGATCCCCGGGACAGAGGTGAAAAACTGTTTTTT.